This passage covers 17 T cell receptor beta chains from one sample sequenced in a study of T cell responses to AZD1222 COVID-19 vaccine. Data came from immunoSEQ multiplex PCR; TCRdb stores just in-frame clones and leaves some out. The sample gives approximately 150,000 clones, about nine tenths of which show up once; about 6% is in the top ten. The sample here was peripheral blood, taken 28 days after the second AZD1222 dose. Receptors originate from an adult who received the AZD1222 COVID-19 vaccine.

This clone appeared a single time. V and J are TRBV6-5 and TRBJ2-3; D possibly corresponds to TRBD2 (6 bases). The CDR3 loop spans 14 amino acids. The germline gives CDR1 MNHEY, CDR2 SVGAGI. V lost 5 bases to trimming and J lost 3 bases, with 12 bases between them. CDR3 DNA sequence: TGTGCCAGCAGTCTCCGACTAGAAACAGATACGCAGTATTTT. Translated, it gives CASSLRLETDTQYF.

This clone is a singleton in its sample. The chain links TRBV15 to TRBJ2-7, with 9 bases fitting TRBD1. CDR1 is LNHNV and CDR2 is YYDKDF in the germline V gene (reference sequence). This CDR3 is built from 15 residues. Unmatched junction bases numbered 6, after V lost 3 bases and J lost 3 bases. The CDR3 loop reads CATSSPGQGDYEQYF. CDR3 DNA: TGTGCCACCAGCAGTCCGGGACAGGGAGACTACGAGCAGTACTTC.

The chain employs TRBV28 and TRBJ2-5; D remains unclear. V was cut by 3 bases and J by 4 bases, with 6 bases left in between. The CDR3 length is 12 residues. Germline CDR1 is MDHEN and CDR2 is SYDVKM. In DNA, the CDR3 is TGTGCCAGCAGTTTCACTACAGAGACCCAGTACTTC. This encodes CASSFTTETQYF.

The chain couples TRBV28 to TRBJ1-2; 7 nucleotides match TRBD1. In germline, CDR1 is MDHEN, CDR2 SYDVKM. The CDR3 is 17 residues long. Trimming at V came to 8 bases and at J to 8 bases, leaving 23 bases not matched to a gene. CDR3 nucleotides: TGTGCCAGCCGCATGGGGACAGCCGGGATAGGAACATGGGGCTACACCTTC. Encoded protein: CASRMGTAGIGTWGYTF.

V gene TRBV6-5 combines with J gene TRBJ2-1; D is perhaps TRBD1 or TRBD2 (5 bases each). This CDR3 is built from 12 residues. The germline V and J ends were trimmed by 8 bases and 8 bases, with 13 bases remaining between them. Germline loops: CDR1 MNHEY, CDR2 SVGAGI. The CDR3 nucleotides read TGTGCCAGCCGATACCGAGGGGATGAGCAGTTCTTC. This gives the protein CASRYRGDEQFF.

This clone has a handful of counts. The chain uses TRBV25-1 and TRBJ1-5; 9 bases map to TRBD1. Germline CDR1 MGHDK, CDR2 SYGVNS. V lost 3 bases, J lost 4 bases, and 4 bases stayed unmatched. The CDR3 has 15 residues. The CDR3 loop reads CASSDSGQGNQPQHF. CDR3 sequence (DNA): TGTGCCAGCAGTGATTCGGGACAGGGTAATCAGCCCCAGCATTTT.

The chain combines TRBV18 with TRBJ2-1, with TRBD1 as a possible D gene (6 bases). Trimming took off 1 base at V and 0 bases at J, with 7 bases between the two ends. The CDR3 consists of 15 residues. Germline loops: CDR1 KGHSH, CDR2 LQKENI. For the CDR3, the DNA is TGTGCCAGCTCACCACAGGACAGCTCCTACAATGAGCAGTTCTTC. It specifies CASSPQDSSYNEQFF.

The gene calls are TRBV19 and TRBJ2-3; D possibly corresponds to TRBD2 (5 bases). The CDR3 length is 14 residues. Germline V gene sequence: CDR1 LNHDA, CDR2 SQIVND (reference sequence). The V end was cut by 3 bases, the J end by 2 bases, with 9 bases between. CDR3 nucleotide sequence: TGTGCCAGTAGTATTTCGCGGGCCACAGATACGCAGTATTTT. As protein: CASSISRATDTQYF.

The V and J genes are TRBV6-5 and TRBJ2-3; TRBD2 might be the D (6 bases). Germline V gene data show CDR1 as MNHEY and CDR2 as SVGAGI. CDR3 length equals 15 residues. The V and J ends lost 4 bases and 3 bases respectively, with 14 bases between them. CDR3 residues: CASSSPGVGTDTQYF. CDR3 in DNA: TGTGCCAGCAGTTCCCCGGGGGTCGGGACAGATACGCAGTATTTT.

The rearrangement uses TRBV7-9 and TRBJ1-2; no reliable D call. Germline V lookup: CDR1 SEHNR, CDR2 FQNEAQ (reference sequence). The CDR3 runs to 15 residues. V dropped 0 bases and J dropped 4 bases, with 12 bases sitting between them. CDR3 amino acids: CASSLAGYPSYGYTF. The CDR3 DNA reads TGTGCCAGCAGCTTAGCTGGCTACCCGAGCTATGGCTACACCTTC.

The rearrangement uses TRBV18 and TRBJ2-3; D gene unclear. V was clipped by 3 bases and J by 6 bases, with 16 bases between them. Germline loops: CDR1 KGHSH, CDR2 LQKENI. This CDR3 is 15 amino acids long. The CDR3 loop is CASSPFGTQVDTQYF. CDR3 in DNA: TGTGCCAGCTCACCTTTCGGAACCCAGGTTGATACGCAGTATTTT.

There are a few counts of this clone. The V gene is TRBV14, the J gene TRBJ1-5; D gene ambiguous. The V end was cut by 4 bases, the J end by 4 bases, with 8 bases between. Germline values: CDR1 SGHDN, CDR2 FVKESK. The CDR3 runs to 13 residues. CDR3 DNA: TGTGCCAGCAGCCTCAATACAAATCAGCCCCAGCATTTT. This encodes CASSLNTNQPQHF.

CDR3 amino acids: CASSLSATNEKLFF. CDR3 nucleotides: TGTGCCAGCAGCTTGTCTGCAACTAATGAAAAACTGTTTTTT. This rearrangement joins TRBV5-4 to TRBJ1-4; D is undetermined. This CDR3 region has 14 residues. With 1 base removed from V and 0 bases from J, the gap between germline ends came to 4 bases. Germline V lookup: CDR1 SGHNT, CDR2 YYREEE (reference sequence).

This chain joins TRBV6-1 and TRBJ1-6; 7 bases line up with TRBD1. There are 15 residues in the CDR3. J lost 6 bases, V lost 3 bases, and 5 bases had no gene match. CDR1 and CDR2 from the germline V gene are MNHNS and SASEGT. The CDR3 protein is CASSDQTGSNSPLHF. The DNA for the CDR3 is TGTGCCAGCAGTGACCAGACAGGGAGTAATTCACCCCTCCACTTT.

The rearrangement joins TRBV14 to TRBJ1-4; 8 positions match TRBD1. The CDR3 totals 15 residues. V dropped 4 bases and J dropped 8; count of bases not matched to a gene: 9. Germline V gives CDR1 SGHDN, CDR2 FVKESK. The CDR3 loop is CASSRLTGVGEKLFF. Here the CDR3 DNA reads TGTGCCAGCAGCCGTTTGACAGGGGTCGGCGAAAAACTGTTTTTT.

The V gene is TRBV4-3, the J gene TRBJ2-1, with D uncertain. Trimming left V 0 bases short and J 0 bases short, with 9 bases between. The CDR3 contains 16 residues. Germline V lookup: CDR1 LGHNA, CDR2 YSLEER. The CDR3 spells CASSQEPGSSYNEQFF. The CDR3 nucleotides are TGCGCCAGCAGCCAAGAACCCGGAAGCTCCTACAATGAGCAGTTCTTC.

V and J are TRBV20-1 and TRBJ2-5; D gene uncertain. V was cut by 4 bases and J by 5 bases, with 8 bases left in between. This CDR3 has 11 amino acids. The germline gives CDR1 DFQATT, CDR2 SNEGSKA (reference sequence). The CDR3 sequence is CSATGWETQYF. The CDR3 DNA reads TGCAGTGCTACGGGTTGGGAGACCCAGTACTTC.